This T cell receptor (beta chain) is drawn from a study of neurological immune-mediated disorders. TCRdb recomputed calls from the 5' RACE reads with MiXCR, one row per CDR3 protein. The sample holds 45,000 or so distinct CDR3 sequences, just under 6.5% seen once. This clonotype showed up many times. The germline CDR1 and CDR2 sequences are MNHEY and SVGAGI. V shed 4 bases, J shed 0 bases, and the junction held 3 bases outside the gene matches. CDR3 length: 16 amino acids. This receptor was identified in a woman aged 40 to 49 in good health. The sample taken for sequencing was CD4+ T cells from blood. This chain connects TRBV6-5 to TRBJ2-7; 13 bases agree with TRBD2. For the CDR3, the DNA is TGTGCCAGCAGTTTCAGGACTAGCGGGGGCTCCTACGAGCAGTACTTC. It translates to CASSFRTSGGSYEQYF.